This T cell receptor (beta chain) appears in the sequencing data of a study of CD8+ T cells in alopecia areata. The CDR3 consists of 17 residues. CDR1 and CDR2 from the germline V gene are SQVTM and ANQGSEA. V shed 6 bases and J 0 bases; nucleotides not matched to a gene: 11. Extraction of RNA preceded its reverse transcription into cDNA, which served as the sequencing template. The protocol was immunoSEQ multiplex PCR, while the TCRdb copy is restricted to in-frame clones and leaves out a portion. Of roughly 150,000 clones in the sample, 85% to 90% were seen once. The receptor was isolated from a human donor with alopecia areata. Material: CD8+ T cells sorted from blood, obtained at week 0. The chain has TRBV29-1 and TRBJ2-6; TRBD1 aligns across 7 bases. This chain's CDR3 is CSVATGASFSGANVLTF. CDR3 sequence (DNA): TGCAGCGTAGCTACAGGGGCCTCCTTCTCTGGGGCCAACGTCCTGACTTTC.